This T cell receptor (beta chain) was recorded in a study of a mutant IDH1 vaccine in newly diagnosed glioma. In the study overall: Patients arrived already treated with radiotherapy, temozolomide, or both, most having had both. Visit V12 was scheduled at week 35 and visit V13 at week 47. General study results and limits: The authors found pseudoprogression apparently unrelated to changes in top peripheral T cell clonotypes. Of all patients, about 94% showed vaccine-induced immune responses.

Some clones are missing from TCRdb's copy, which holds only in-frame ones; the method was immunoSEQ multiplex PCR. The data hold around 30,000 clones, with about 86% observed a single time. The V end was cut by 0 bases, the J end by 4 bases, with 13 bases between. The CDR3 has 15 residues. Germline V lookup: CDR1 SGHTS, CDR2 YDEGEE. A remark on this clone: Its antigen remains unidentified.

The time point is: week 47, end of study. Doses of 300 ug of mutant IDH1 20-mer peptide were given with topical imiquimod. Sequenced here: PBMCs, sampled from a glioma patient whose treatment included an IDH1 peptide vaccine. This rearrangement joins TRBV5-8 to TRBJ1-1; TRBD1 might be the D (6 bases). The TCR sequence derives from a woman in her twenties or thirties with glioma. CDR3 in DNA: TGTGCCAGCAGCTTGGATGCGGGAGGGGGCACTGAAGCTTTCTTT. Its protein product is CASSLDAGGGTEAFF. Full variable domain (missing parts from reference TRBV5-8 and TRBJ1-1): EAGVTQSPTHLIKTRGQQATLRCSPISGHTSVYWYQQALGLGLQFLLWYDEGEERNRGNFPPRFSGRQFPNYSSELNVNALELEDSALYLCASSLDAGGGTEAFFGQGTRLTVV.